This is a list of T cell receptor beta chains from one sample in a study of blood T cell repertoires in COVID-19. Here immunoSEQ multiplex PCR was the method, and the copy in TCRdb shows in-frame clones only, minus some. The table includes 360,000 or so clones, just under 90% detected once. The sample was PBMCs or T cells enriched from blood (not recorded which). Receptors originate from a woman in her 30s who had recovered from COVID-19. Both conserved end residues are part of each CDR3. D genes are given only for firm matches. Clone size, where shown, is once, few, many, or a class for clones that have expanded.

length	D	V	J	size	CDR3	DNA
14	TRBD1	TRBV5-1	TRBJ1-2	NA	CASSFGTGTYGYTF	TGCGCCAGCAGCTTCGGGACAGGGACCTATGGCTACACCTTC
19	TRBD2	TRBV4-2	TRBJ2-1	NA	CASSQDSPSGGYFFNEQFF	TGTGCCAGCAGCCAAGATTCTCCTAGCGGGGGGTATTTTTTCAATGAGCAGTTCTTC
13	NA	TRBV27	TRBJ1-2	NA	CASSLAGSNGYTF	TGTGCCAGCAGTTTGGCAGGGTCGAATGGCTACACCTTC
15	TRBD1	TRBV28	TRBJ1-1	NA	CASSPRGLQNTEAFF	TGTGCCAGCAGTCCCAGGGGGCTACAGAACACTGAAGCTTTCTTT
15	TRBD1	TRBV9	TRBJ1-5	NA	CASSPGQGQGQPQHF	TGTGCCAGCAGCCCCGGACAGGGCCAGGGTCAGCCCCAGCATTTT
16	TRBD1	TRBV27	TRBJ1-2	NA	CASSIGTVPTNYGYTF	TGTGCCAGCAGTATCGGGACAGTCCCCACTAACTATGGCTACACCTTC
13	NA	TRBV12-3/TRBV12-4	TRBJ2-3	NA	CASSLSVGVTQYF	TGTGCCAGCAGTTTATCAGTGGGAGTCACGCAGTATTTT
14	NA	TRBV6-2/TRBV6-3	TRBJ2-3	NA	CASSSFGGGDTQYF	TGTGCCAGCAGTTCTTTCGGCGGCGGAGATACGCAGTATTTT
16	NA	TRBV24-1	TRBJ2-2	NA	CATAALRTTNTGELFF	TGTGCCACCGCCGCTTTGCGGACAACGAACACCGGGGAGCTGTTTTTT
15	TRBD1	TRBV18	TRBJ1-4	NA	CASSPAGGTNEKLFF	TGTGCCAGCTCACCAGCAGGGGGAACTAATGAAAAACTGTTTTTT
16	TRBD1	TRBV29-1	TRBJ2-1	NA	CSVEDTGTGILGEQFF	TGCAGCGTTGAAGATACGGGGACAGGGATTCTCGGTGAGCAGTTCTTC
16	NA	TRBV5-1	TRBJ1-1	NA	CASSLGYGRGNTEAFF	TGCGCCAGCAGCTTGGGGTATGGCAGGGGTAACACTGAAGCTTTCTTT
15	NA	TRBV6-5	TRBJ1-1	NA	CASSYSLRGVTEAFF	TGTGCCAGCAGTTACTCGTTGCGGGGGGTCACTGAAGCTTTCTTT
17	NA	TRBV5-4	TRBJ2-2	NA	CASSRDPGQLNTGELFF	TGTGCCAGCAGTCGGGATCCGGGACAATTGAACACCGGGGAGCTGTTTTTT
17	NA	TRBV5-1	TRBJ2-7	NA	CASSLGGKRLGPYEQYF	TGCGCCAGCAGCTTAGGCGGGAAACGGTTAGGCCCCTACGAGCAGTACTTC
12	NA	TRBV5-1	TRBJ2-5	NA	CASSSPFGSQYF	TGCGCCAGCAGCTCGCCTTTCGGGAGCCAGTACTTC
18	TRBD1	TRBV10-3	TRBJ1-2	once	CAISEPAGTGSGDYGYTF	TGTGCCATCAGTGAGCCCGCCGGGACAGGGAGTGGGGACTATGGCTACACCTTC
13	NA	TRBV7-9	TRBJ1-2	NA	CASVSDSNYGYTF	TGTGCCAGCGTATCCGACAGTAACTATGGCTACACCTTC
19	TRBD2	TRBV4-1	TRBJ2-2	NA	CASSQREGLAGARGGELFF	TGCGCCAGCAGCCAAAGGGAGGGACTAGCGGGGGCCAGGGGCGGGGAGCTGTTTTTT
16	NA	TRBV5-1	TRBJ2-7	NA	CASSLVLGGISYEQYF	TGCGCCAGCAGCTTGGTGCTAGGGGGAATATCCTACGAGCAGTACTTC
17	TRBD2	TRBV5-6	TRBJ2-3	NA	CASSLGLAGDPTDTQYF	TGTGCCAGCAGCTTGGGGCTAGCGGGGGACCCCACAGATACGCAGTATTTT
12	NA	TRBV30	TRBJ2-7	NA	CAWSSSSYEQYF	TGTGCCTGGAGCTCGTCCTCCTACGAGCAGTACTTC
13	NA	TRBV20-1	TRBJ2-1	NA	CSASSGNSNEQFF	TGCAGTGCTAGTTCAGGGAACTCCAATGAGCAGTTCTTC
16	TRBD1	TRBV7-9	TRBJ2-2	NA	CASSPTGGANTGELFF	TGTGCCAGCAGTCCTACAGGGGGAGCGAACACCGGGGAGCTGTTTTTT
15	TRBD1	TRBV28	TRBJ2-5	NA	CASSLGQGVSETQYF	TGTGCCAGCAGTTTGGGTCAGGGGGTTTCAGAGACCCAGTACTTC
15	NA	TRBV7-2	TRBJ1-1	NA	CASSRSSTGNTEAFF	TGTGCCAGCAGCCGTTCAAGTACAGGGAACACTGAAGCTTTCTTT
14	NA	TRBV6-4	TRBJ1-5	NA	CASVQDLSNQPQHF	TGTGCCAGCGTACAGGACCTTAGCAATCAGCCCCAGCATTTT
15	NA	TRBV5-1	TRBJ2-5	NA	CASSLEAGAGETQYF	TGCGCCAGCAGCTTGGAGGCGGGGGCCGGGGAGACCCAGTACTTC
16	NA	TRBV18	TRBJ1-2	NA	CASSPRLQGGNYGYTF	TGTGCCAGCTCACCGCGTCTTCAGGGAGGCAACTATGGCTACACCTTC
10	NA	TRBV6-5	TRBJ1-1	NA	CASGGPEAFF	TGTGCCAGCGGAGGCCCGGAAGCTTTCTTT
13	TRBD1	TRBV12-3/TRBV12-4	TRBJ1-4	NA	CASTPTGNEKLFF	TGTGCCAGCACTCCGACAGGGAATGAAAAACTGTTTTTT
16	TRBD2	TRBV15	TRBJ2-5	NA	CATSSLLAGGQETQYF	TGTGCCACCAGCAGCCTACTAGCGGGAGGCCAAGAGACCCAGTACTTC
15	NA	TRBV4-3	TRBJ1-2	NA	CASSQDRGTLLGYTF	TGCGCCAGCAGCCAAGATCGGGGTACGCTTCTTGGCTACACCTTC
14	TRBD1	TRBV7-2	TRBJ1-3	NA	CASSLAGQGNTIYF	TGTGCCAGCAGCTTAGCGGGACAGGGGAACACCATATATTTT
14	NA	TRBV5-1	TRBJ2-2	NA	CASSLPEATGELFF	TGCGCCAGCAGCCTACCCGAGGCAACCGGGGAGCTGTTTTTT
17	NA	TRBV12-5	TRBJ2-2	NA	CASGNPTGSGNTGELFF	TGTGCTAGTGGCAACCCTACCGGGTCGGGGAACACCGGGGAGCTGTTTTTT
16	NA	TRBV19	TRBJ1-2	NA	CASSSFDRTQGYGYTF	TGTGCCAGTAGCTCCTTTGACAGGACCCAGGGCTATGGCTACACCTTC
15	TRBD2	TRBV30	TRBJ2-3	NA	CAWSVPSGHPDTQYF	TGTGCCTGGAGTGTACCTAGCGGACATCCGGATACGCAGTATTTT
11	NA	TRBV30	TRBJ1-1	NA	CAWSGLTEAFF	TGTGCCTGGAGTGGGCTTACTGAAGCTTTCTTT
14	TRBD1	TRBV9	TRBJ1-3	NA	CASSVTSGGHTIYF	TGTGCCAGCAGCGTTACTTCAGGGGGCCACACCATATATTTT
15	TRBD1	TRBV5-8	TRBJ1-6	NA	CASSHDRGGRSPLHF	TGTGCCAGCAGCCACGACAGGGGAGGAAGGTCACCCCTCCACTTT
14	TRBD1	TRBV12-5	TRBJ1-3	once	CASGDSNSGNTIYF	TGTGCTAGCGGGGACAGCAACTCTGGAAACACCATATATTTT
15	TRBD2	TRBV10-3	TRBJ2-7	NA	CAISERLAGTYEQYF	TGTGCCATCAGTGAGAGACTAGCGGGGACCTACGAGCAGTACTTC